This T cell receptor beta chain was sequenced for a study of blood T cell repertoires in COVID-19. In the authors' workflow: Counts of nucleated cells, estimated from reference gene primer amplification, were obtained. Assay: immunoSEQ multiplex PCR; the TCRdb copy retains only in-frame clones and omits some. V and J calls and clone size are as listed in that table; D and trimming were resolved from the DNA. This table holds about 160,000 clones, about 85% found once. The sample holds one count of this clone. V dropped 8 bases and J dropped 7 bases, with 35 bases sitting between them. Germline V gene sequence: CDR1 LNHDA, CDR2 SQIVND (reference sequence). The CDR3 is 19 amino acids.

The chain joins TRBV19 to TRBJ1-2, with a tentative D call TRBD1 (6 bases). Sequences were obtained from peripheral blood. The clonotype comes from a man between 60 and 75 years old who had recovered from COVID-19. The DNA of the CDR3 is TGTGCCAGTGAAGCTGAGCGGGGAACTCCTGCCTTGGGGGCTAGTGGCTACACCTTC. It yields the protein CASEAERGTPALGASGYTF.